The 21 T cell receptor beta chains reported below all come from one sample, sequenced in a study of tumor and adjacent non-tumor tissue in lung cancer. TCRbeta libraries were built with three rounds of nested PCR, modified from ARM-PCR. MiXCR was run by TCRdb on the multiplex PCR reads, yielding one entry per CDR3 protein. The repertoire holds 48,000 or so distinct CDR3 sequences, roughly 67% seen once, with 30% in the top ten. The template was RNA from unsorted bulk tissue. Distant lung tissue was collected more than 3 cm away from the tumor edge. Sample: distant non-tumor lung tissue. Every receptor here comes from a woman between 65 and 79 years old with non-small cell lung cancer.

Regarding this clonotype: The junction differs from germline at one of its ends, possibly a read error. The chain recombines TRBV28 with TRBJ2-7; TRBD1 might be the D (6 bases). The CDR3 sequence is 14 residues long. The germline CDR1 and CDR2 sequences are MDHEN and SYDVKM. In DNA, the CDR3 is TGTGCCTGCAGTCCTACCGGGACAAGGGGGAGTAAGTGCTTC. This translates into CACSPTGTRGSKCF.

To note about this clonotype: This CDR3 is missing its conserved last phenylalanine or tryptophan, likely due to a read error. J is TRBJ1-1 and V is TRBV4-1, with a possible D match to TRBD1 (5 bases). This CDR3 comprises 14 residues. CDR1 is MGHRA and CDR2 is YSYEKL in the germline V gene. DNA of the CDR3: TGCGCTAGCAGCCACCAGACAGAGAACACTGAAGCTTTCTAT. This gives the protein CASSHQTENTEAFY.

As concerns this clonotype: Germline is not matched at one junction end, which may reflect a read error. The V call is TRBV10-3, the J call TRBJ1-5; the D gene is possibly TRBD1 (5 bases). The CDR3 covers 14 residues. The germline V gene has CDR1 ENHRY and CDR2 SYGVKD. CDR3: CAISRTTFNQPQQF. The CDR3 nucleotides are TGTGCCATCAGTAGGACAACTTTCAATCAGCCCCAGCAGTTT.

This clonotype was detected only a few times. The CDR3 coding sequence is TGCGCCGTCAGGGTCCGGACAGGAGCCCACAATGAGCAGTTCTTC. Residues: CAVRVRTGAHNEQFF. The chain couples TRBV5-1 to TRBJ2-1, with TRBD1 matching over 7 bases. CDR1 is SGHRS and CDR2 is YFSETQ in the germline V gene. CDR3 size: 15 residues. V dropped 10 bases and J dropped 5; count of bases not matched to a gene: 15.

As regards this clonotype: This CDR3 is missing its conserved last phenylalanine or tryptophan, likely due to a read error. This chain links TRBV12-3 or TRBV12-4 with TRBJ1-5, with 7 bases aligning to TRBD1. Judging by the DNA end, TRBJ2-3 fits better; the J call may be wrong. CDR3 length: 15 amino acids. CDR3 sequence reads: CASRRTGGDHQPQYS. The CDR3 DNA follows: TGTGCCAGCAGAAGGACAGGAGGCGACCATCAGCCCCAGTATTCT.

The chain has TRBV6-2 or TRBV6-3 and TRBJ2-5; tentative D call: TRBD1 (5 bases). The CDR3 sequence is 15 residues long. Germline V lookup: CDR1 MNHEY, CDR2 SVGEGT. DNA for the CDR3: TGTGTCAACAGACAGACGACAAGGCCACAACGGGCCCAGTACTTC. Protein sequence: CVNRQTTRPQRAQYF.

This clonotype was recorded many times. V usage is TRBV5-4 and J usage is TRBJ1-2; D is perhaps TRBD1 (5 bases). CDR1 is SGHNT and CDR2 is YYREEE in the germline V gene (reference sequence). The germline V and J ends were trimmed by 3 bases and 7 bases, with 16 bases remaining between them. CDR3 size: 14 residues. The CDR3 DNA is TGTGCCAGCAGCTCGCGGGGGGAACCGGGTGGCTACACCTTC. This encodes CASSSRGEPGGYTF.

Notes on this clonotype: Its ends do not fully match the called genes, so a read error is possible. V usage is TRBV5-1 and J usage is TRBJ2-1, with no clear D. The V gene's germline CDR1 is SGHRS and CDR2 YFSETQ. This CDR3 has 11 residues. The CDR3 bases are TGCACCAGCAGCTTCGTCCATGAGCAGTTCTTC. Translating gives CTSSFVHEQFF.

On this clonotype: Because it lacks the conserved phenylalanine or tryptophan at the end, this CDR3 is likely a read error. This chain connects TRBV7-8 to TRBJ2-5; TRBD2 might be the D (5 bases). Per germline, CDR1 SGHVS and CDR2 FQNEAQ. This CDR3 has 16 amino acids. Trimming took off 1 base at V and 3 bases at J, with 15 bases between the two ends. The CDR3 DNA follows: TGTGCCAGCAGCTTAGGTCGAGGGCTGCGGGAAGAGACCCAGTACATC. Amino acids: CASSLGRGLREETQYI.

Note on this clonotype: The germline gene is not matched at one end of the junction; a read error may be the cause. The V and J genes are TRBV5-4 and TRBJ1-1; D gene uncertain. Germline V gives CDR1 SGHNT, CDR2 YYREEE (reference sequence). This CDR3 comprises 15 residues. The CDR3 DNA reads TGTACCAGCAGCCCCTCGACGGGTATGGACACTGAAGCTTTCTTT. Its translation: CTSSPSTGMDTEAFF. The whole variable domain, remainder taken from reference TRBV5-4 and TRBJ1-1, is ETGVTQSPTHLIKTRGQQVTLRCSSQSGHNTVSWYQQALGQGPQFIFQYYREEENGRGNFPPRFSGLQFPNYSSELNVNALELDDSALYLCTSSPSTGMDTEAFFGQGTRLTVV.

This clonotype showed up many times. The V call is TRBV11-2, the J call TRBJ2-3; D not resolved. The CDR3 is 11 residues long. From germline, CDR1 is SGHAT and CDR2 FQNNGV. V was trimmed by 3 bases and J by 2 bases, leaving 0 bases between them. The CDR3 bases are TGTGCCAGCAGCTTCACAGATACGCAGTATTTT. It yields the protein CASSFTDTQYF.

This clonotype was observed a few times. The CDR3 bases are TGTGCCAGCAGGAAAGTGGTAGCGGAACCCTACAATGAGCAGTTCTTC. This codes for CASRKVVAEPYNEQFF. The rearrangement links TRBV28 to TRBJ2-1, with D tentatively TRBD2 (6 bases). Germline CDR1 is MDHEN and CDR2 is SYDVKM. V lost 6 bases, J lost 2 bases, and 17 bases lay in between. The CDR3 is 16 amino acids.

The CDR3 here is CASSLGLNTEAFF. For the CDR3, the DNA is TGTGCCAGCAGTTTGGGGTTGAACACTGAAGCTTTCTTT. The chain has TRBV27 and TRBJ1-1; no clear D gene. CDR1 and CDR2 (germline): MNHEY, SMNVEV (reference sequence). The CDR3 sequence is 13 residues long. V dropped 3 bases and J dropped 0 bases, with 5 bases sitting between them.

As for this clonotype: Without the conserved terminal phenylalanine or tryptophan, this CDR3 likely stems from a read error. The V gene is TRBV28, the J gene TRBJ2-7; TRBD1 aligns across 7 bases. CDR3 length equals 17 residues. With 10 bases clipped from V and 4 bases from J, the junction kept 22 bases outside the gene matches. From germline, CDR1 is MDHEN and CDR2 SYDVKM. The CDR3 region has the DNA TGTGCCAACACCCTCGGGGACAGAAGACCTTGGAGTTACGAGCAGTACCTC. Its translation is CANTLGDRRPWSYEQYL.

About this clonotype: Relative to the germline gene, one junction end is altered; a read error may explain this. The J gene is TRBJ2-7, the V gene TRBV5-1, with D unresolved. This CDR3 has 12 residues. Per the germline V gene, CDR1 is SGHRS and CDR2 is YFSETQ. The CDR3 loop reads CAISLYNYEQYF. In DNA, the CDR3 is TGCGCCATCAGCTTGTATAACTACGAGCAGTATTTC.

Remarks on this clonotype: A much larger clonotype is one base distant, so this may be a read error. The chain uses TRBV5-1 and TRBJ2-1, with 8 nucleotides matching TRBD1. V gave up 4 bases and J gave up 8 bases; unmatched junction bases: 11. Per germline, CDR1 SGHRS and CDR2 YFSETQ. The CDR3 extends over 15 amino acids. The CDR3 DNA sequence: TGCGCCAGCAGCGGGGCGGACAGGGAGTTCGATGAGCAGTTCTTC. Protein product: CASSGADREFDEQFF.

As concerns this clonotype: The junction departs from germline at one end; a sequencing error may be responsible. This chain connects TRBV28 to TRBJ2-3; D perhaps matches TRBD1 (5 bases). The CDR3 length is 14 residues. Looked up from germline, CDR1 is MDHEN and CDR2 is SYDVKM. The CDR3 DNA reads TGTGCCGGCAGTTCCGCACCTCCCACAGGTACGCAGTATTTT. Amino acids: CAGSSAPPTGTQYF.

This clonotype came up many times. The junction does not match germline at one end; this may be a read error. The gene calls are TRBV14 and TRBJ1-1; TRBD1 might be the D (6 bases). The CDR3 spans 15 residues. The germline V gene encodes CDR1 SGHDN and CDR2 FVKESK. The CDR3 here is CASNQTGSWITEAFF. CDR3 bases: TGTGCCAGCAACCAAACAGGGTCCTGGATCACTGAAGCTTTCTTT.

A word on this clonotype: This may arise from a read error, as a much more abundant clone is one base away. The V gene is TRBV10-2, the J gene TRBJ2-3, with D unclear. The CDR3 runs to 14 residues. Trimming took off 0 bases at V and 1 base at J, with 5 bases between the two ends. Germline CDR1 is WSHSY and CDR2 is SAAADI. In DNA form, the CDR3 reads TGCGCCAGCAGTGAGTCCAGTGGCACAGATACGCAGTATTTT. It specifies CASSESSGTDTQYF.

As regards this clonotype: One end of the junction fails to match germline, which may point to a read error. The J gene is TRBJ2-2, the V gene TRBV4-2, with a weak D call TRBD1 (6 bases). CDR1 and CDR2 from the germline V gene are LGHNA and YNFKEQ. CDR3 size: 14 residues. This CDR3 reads CVSSHQGSTGELFF. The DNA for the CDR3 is TGTGTCAGCAGCCATCAGGGGAGCACCGGGGAGCTGTTTTTT.

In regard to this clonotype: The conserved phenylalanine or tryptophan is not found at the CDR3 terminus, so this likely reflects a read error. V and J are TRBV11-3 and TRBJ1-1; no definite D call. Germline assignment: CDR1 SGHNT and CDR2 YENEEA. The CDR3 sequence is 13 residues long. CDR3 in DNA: TGCGCCAGCACCTTTTCACACGACACTGAAGCTTTCTCT. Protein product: CASTFSHDTEAFS.